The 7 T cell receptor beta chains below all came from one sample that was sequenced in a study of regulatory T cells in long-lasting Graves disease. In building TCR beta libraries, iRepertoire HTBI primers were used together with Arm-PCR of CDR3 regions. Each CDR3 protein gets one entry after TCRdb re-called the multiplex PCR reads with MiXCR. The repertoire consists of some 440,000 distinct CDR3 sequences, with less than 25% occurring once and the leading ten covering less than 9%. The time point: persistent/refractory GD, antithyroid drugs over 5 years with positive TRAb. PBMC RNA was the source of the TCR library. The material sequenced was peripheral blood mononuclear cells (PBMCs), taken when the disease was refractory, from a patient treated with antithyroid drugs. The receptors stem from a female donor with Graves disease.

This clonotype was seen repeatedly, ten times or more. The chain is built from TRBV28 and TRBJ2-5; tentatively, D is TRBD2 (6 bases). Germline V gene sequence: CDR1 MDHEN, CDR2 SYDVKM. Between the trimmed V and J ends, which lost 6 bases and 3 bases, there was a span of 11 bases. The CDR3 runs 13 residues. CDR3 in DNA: TGTGCCAGCAGGTTCCGGGGGAAAGAGACCCAGTACTTC. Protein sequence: CASRFRGKETQYF.

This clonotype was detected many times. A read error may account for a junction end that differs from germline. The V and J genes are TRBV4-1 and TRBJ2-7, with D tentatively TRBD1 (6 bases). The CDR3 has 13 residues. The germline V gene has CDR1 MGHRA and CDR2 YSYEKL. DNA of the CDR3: TGTGCCAGCAGCCAAGGGGGTAGCTACGAGCAGTACTTC. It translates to CASSQGGSYEQYF.

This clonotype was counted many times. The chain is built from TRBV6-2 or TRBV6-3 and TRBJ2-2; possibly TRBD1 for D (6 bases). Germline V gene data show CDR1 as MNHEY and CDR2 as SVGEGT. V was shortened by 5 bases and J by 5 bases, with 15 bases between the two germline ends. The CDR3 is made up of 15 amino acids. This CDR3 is CASSARWQGTGELFF. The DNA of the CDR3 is TGTGCCAGCAGTGCCCGGTGGCAGGGGACCGGGGAGCTGTTTTTT.

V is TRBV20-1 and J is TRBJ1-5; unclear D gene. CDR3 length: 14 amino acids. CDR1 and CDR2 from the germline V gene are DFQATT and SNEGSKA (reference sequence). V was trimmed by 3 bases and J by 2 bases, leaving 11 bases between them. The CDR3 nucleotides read TGCAGTGCTAGTTTGTCCTTGGGCAATCAGCCCCAGCATTTT. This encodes CSASLSLGNQPQHF.

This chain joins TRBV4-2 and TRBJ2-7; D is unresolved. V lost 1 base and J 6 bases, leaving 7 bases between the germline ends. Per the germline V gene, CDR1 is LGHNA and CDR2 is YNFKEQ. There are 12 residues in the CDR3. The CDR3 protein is CASSQGDFEQYF. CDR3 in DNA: TGTGCCAGCAGCCAAGGGGATTTCGAGCAGTACTTC.

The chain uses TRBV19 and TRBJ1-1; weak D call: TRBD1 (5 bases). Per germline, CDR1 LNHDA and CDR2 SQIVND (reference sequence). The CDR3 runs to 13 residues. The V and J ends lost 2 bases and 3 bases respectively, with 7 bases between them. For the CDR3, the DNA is TGTGCCAGTAGTATATTCAGGGACACTGAAGCTTTCTTT. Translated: CASSIFRDTEAFF.

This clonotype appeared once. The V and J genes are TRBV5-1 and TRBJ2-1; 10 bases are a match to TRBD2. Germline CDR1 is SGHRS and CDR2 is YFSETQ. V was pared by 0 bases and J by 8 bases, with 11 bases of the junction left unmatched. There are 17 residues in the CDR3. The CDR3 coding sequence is TGCGCCAGCAGCTTGGCCCCTCGGTCTAGCGGGAGCCATGAGCAGTTCTTC. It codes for CASSLAPRSSGSHEQFF.